This T cell receptor (beta chain) emerged from a study of regulatory and conventional T cells in RAG deficiency. Overall study results and limits: Omenn patients showed >75% Treg-Tconv overlap and shorter CDR3 lengths. Compared with controls, unique Treg TCR beta sequences dropped around 100-fold in Omenn syndrome and CID/AS.

The sorted conventional CD4+ T cells were CD25-low and CD127-high, with genomic DNA sequenced. This table comes from immunoSEQ multiplex PCR, and its TCRdb copy is limited to in-frame clones, with some not included. Found here are roughly 45,000 clones, 90% of them singletons; the top ten hold approximately 0.51%. Worth noting for this clone: Its antigen is not identified.

The same sample was also studied in work on regulatory T cells. Turning to that study: The primer mix had 52 TRBV and 13 TRBJ primers. Regulatory T cells showed the strongest V-J pair restriction and V/J gene skewing among patient repertoires.

Source material: CD4+ effector T cells sorted from blood. This receptor was identified in a human donor in good health.

For the CDR3, the DNA is TGCGCCAGCACCAAGGACAGGGACTTCTACGAGCAGTACTTC. It codes for CASTKDRDFYEQYF. This chain connects TRBV10-2 to TRBJ2-7; the match to TRBD1 covers 8 bases. The CDR3 runs to 14 residues. Looked up from germline, CDR1 is WSHSY and CDR2 is SAAADI. The ends lost 7 bases at V and 3 bases at J; junction bases unmatched: 8.